The 5 T cell receptor beta chains reported below all come from one sample, sequenced in a study of blood T cell repertoires in COVID-19. Clones were read by immunoSEQ multiplex PCR, and TCRdb kept only the in-frame ones, dropping some. Of tens of thousands of clones in the sample, 80% to 90% were seen once. Sequencing was performed on peripheral blood. Every receptor here comes from a woman aged 80 or over with active or convalescent COVID-19.

The chain is built from TRBV4-3 and TRBJ2-3; no clear D. The CDR3 is made up of 13 amino acids. Germline V gene lookup returns CDR1 LGHNA and CDR2 YSLEER. Trimming took 4 bases from V and 4 from J, leaving 9 bases between them. CDR3 nucleotides: TGCGCCAGCAGCCCCCAGAAATCAGATACGCAGTATTTT. This sequence encodes CASSPQKSDTQYF.

The CDR3: CASSMEGHDQPQHF. CDR3 sequence (DNA): TGTGCCAGTAGTATGGAGGGTCACGATCAGCCCCAGCATTTT. The rearrangement joins TRBV19 to TRBJ1-5; D ambiguous. Germline V lookup: CDR1 LNHDA, CDR2 SQIVND (reference sequence). The CDR3 contains 14 residues. The V and J ends lost 3 bases and 5 bases respectively, with 11 bases between them.

The chain combines TRBV5-1 with TRBJ2-3, with D possibly TRBD2 on 6 matching bases. Germline V gene lookup returns CDR1 SGHRS and CDR2 YFSETQ. The CDR3 spans 15 residues. The V gene lost 5 bases and the J gene lost 6 bases, with 19 bases spanning the gap. In DNA form, the CDR3 reads TGCGCCAGCAGGCGGAGGGGCAGCCCGTCCGATACGCAGTATTTT. Amino acid sequence: CASRRRGSPSDTQYF.

V is TRBV14 and J is TRBJ2-1, with 9 bases fitting TRBD2. The germline V gene encodes CDR1 SGHDN and CDR2 FVKESK. The CDR3 extends over 16 amino acids. V lost 4 bases, J lost 3 bases, and 7 bases stayed unmatched. As DNA, the CDR3 is TGTGCCAGCAGCCTGAGCGGGAGGACTTACTACAATGAGCAGTTCTTC. Translated, it gives CASSLSGRTYYNEQFF.

This clone was seen a single time. V is TRBV27 and J is TRBJ2-7; 11 nucleotides match TRBD1. The germline CDR1 and CDR2 sequences are MNHEY and SMNVEV (reference sequence). Unmatched junction bases numbered 4, after V lost 6 bases and J lost 3 bases. The CDR3 loop spans 14 amino acids. The CDR3 spells CASSRDRGGYEQYF. CDR3 DNA: TGTGCCAGCAGCCGGGACAGGGGGGGCTACGAGCAGTACTTC.